Detailed here is one T cell receptor (beta chain). Its specificity is unknown. This specimen belongs to a study of Graves' ophthalmopathy and Graves' hyperthyroidism. Findings of the study overall: Blood also carried most expanded thyroid clonotypes exceeding 0.001 frequency.

TCR beta CDR3 regions were amplified from RNA transcripts. RT-PCR in the first round used HTBI primers; a second-round multiplex PCR followed. TCRdb re-analysed the multiplex PCR reads in MiXCR, keeping a single row per CDR3 protein. Of 200,000 to 300,000 distinct CDR3 sequences in the sample, approximately 42% were seen once. The TCR comes from an adult man with Graves' ophthalmopathy. The sequenced sample was peripheral blood.

The CDR3 reads CASSYIGGPDGYTF. CDR3 sequence (DNA): TGTGCCAGCAGTTACATAGGGGGTCCGGACGGCTACACCTTC. V and J are TRBV12-3 or TRBV12-4 and TRBJ1-2, with a possible D match to TRBD1 (6 bases). This CDR3 comprises 14 residues. V lost 4 bases and J lost 8, with 17 bases in between.